One sample yielded the 20 T cell receptor beta chains listed below, sequenced in a study of blood T cell repertoires in COVID-19. Libraries were prepared by immunoSEQ multiplex PCR; TCRdb keeps only in-frame clonotypes and omits some of them. This table has some 110,000 clones, around 86% appearing once. The sequencing sample was made of peripheral blood. The receptors were sampled from a man aged 35 to 55 with acute or convalescent COVID-19.

The chain has TRBV9 and TRBJ2-5, with a weak D call TRBD2 (5 bases). This CDR3 comprises 13 residues. Per germline, CDR1 SGDLS and CDR2 YYNGEE. V dropped 0 bases and J dropped 4 bases, with 7 bases sitting between them. CDR3 amino acids: CASSVGGLETQYF. The CDR3 DNA reads as TGTGCCAGCAGCGTAGGAGGGTTAGAGACCCAGTACTTC.

The rearrangement links TRBV20-1 to TRBJ2-7; 10 bases match TRBD2. This CDR3 region has 14 residues. Germline CDR1 is DFQATT and CDR2 is SNEGSKA (reference sequence). With V trimmed by 3 bases and J by 5 bases, 7 bases remained unmatched. For the CDR3, the DNA is TGCAGTGCTAGTGGTAGCGGGAGGAGCAACGAGCAGTACTTC. Translating gives CSASGSGRSNEQYF.

The chain uses TRBV7-2 and TRBJ1-2, with 8 bases that match TRBD1. In germline, CDR1 is SGHTA, CDR2 FQGNSA. With V trimmed by 2 bases and J by 6 bases, 5 bases remained unmatched. The CDR3 totals 14 residues. The CDR3 sequence: CASSLRQGADGYTF. The CDR3 coding sequence is TGTGCCAGCAGCTTAAGGCAGGGGGCGGATGGCTACACCTTC.

The chain has TRBV7-9 and TRBJ2-3; the match to TRBD2 covers 16 bases. This CDR3 has 16 amino acids. J was trimmed by 4 bases and V by 5 bases; bases with no gene match: 3. The germline V gene has CDR1 SEHNR and CDR2 FQNEAQ (reference sequence). The CDR3 spells CASSQGLAGGSDTQYF. In DNA form, the CDR3 reads TGTGCCAGCAGCCAGGGACTAGCGGGAGGGTCAGATACGCAGTATTTT.

V usage is TRBV5-8 and J usage is TRBJ1-5; TRBD1 aligns across 8 bases. Trimming took 9 bases from V and 1 from J; bases not matched to a gene: 12. Germline values: CDR1 SGHTS, CDR2 YDEGEE. The CDR3 is 16 amino acids. DNA of the CDR3: TGTGCCACCGACAGGGGCCCCTCCAGGAGCAATCAGCCCCAGCATTTT. Translated: CATDRGPSRSNQPQHF.

The V gene is TRBV27, the J gene TRBJ1-6; D is uncertain. Looked up from germline, CDR1 is MNHEY and CDR2 is SMNVEV (reference sequence). V lost 6 bases and J lost 0, with 9 bases in between. This CDR3 has 15 residues. The CDR3 DNA follows: TGTGCCAGCAGGGAGGAGAGCTCCTATAATTCACCCCTCCACTTT. Its protein is CASREESSYNSPLHF.

V and J are TRBV27 and TRBJ1-1; D uncertain. Germline V gene lookup returns CDR1 MNHEY and CDR2 SMNVEV (reference sequence). The CDR3 is made up of 17 amino acids. V lost 2 bases and J 10 bases, leaving 26 bases between the germline ends. Here the CDR3 DNA reads TGTGCCAGCAGTTTAAGGTCGGGTCAGACCACTTTCACGGCAGCTTTCTTT. Residues: CASSLRSGQTTFTAAFF.

This clone was seen a few times. The J gene is TRBJ2-1, the V gene TRBV2; 12 bases fit TRBD2. The CDR3 loop spans 15 amino acids. CDR1 and CDR2 from the germline V gene are SNHLY and FYNNEI. Trimming cost V 6 bases and J 11 bases; bases outside gene matches: 11. The CDR3 region has the DNA TGTGCCAGCAGAAAAGGACTAGCGGGATCCGTACAGCAGTTCTTC. Amino acids: CASRKGLAGSVQQFF.

The chain is built from TRBV5-6 and TRBJ2-1, with a weak D call TRBD2 (6 bases). This CDR3 has 16 amino acids. CDR1 SGHDT and CDR2 YYEEEE come from the germline V gene. Trimming took 0 bases from V and 3 from J, leaving 13 bases between them. This chain's CDR3 is CASSLGTGASYNEQFF. CDR3 sequence (DNA): TGTGCCAGCAGCTTGGGGACGGGAGCGAGCTACAATGAGCAGTTCTTC.

The chain couples TRBV12-5 to TRBJ1-2; D unclear. V lost 9 bases and J lost 8, with 13 bases in between. CDR3 length: 11 residues. Germline CDR1 is LGHNT and CDR2 is FRNRAP. This CDR3 is CASGSTHGYTF. CDR3 DNA sequence: TGTGCTAGCGGGTCTACACACGGCTACACCTTC.

The gene calls are TRBV11-2 and TRBJ2-2, with D perhaps matching TRBD1 (6 bases). The CDR3 spans 16 residues. Trimming took off 4 bases at V and 1 base at J, with 13 bases between the two ends. The germline V gene has CDR1 SGHAT and CDR2 FQNNGV. This CDR3 reads CASSSISGQNTGELFF. CDR3 coding DNA: TGTGCCAGCAGCTCCATTTCGGGACAGAACACCGGGGAGCTGTTTTTT.

The rearrangement joins TRBV7-8 to TRBJ2-1; 10 bases map to TRBD1. This CDR3 is built from 18 residues. Germline V gene lookup returns CDR1 SGHVS and CDR2 FQNEAQ. V was clipped by 5 bases and J by 6 bases; unmatched bases: 16. The chain's CDR3 is CASSLVPRQGAMFNEQFF. The CDR3 bases are TGTGCCAGCAGCCTAGTCCCCCGACAGGGGGCGATGTTCAATGAGCAGTTCTTC.

The V call is TRBV29-1, the J call TRBJ2-7; a weak D match, TRBD2 (6 bases). This CDR3 comprises 12 residues. Germline CDR1 reads SQVTM; CDR2 reads ANQGSEA. V was pared by 3 bases and J by 5 bases, with 11 bases between. The CDR3 DNA is TGCAGCGTTGATGGGGGGTTCCACGAGCAGTACTTC. Amino acid sequence: CSVDGGFHEQYF.

This clone occurred a few times. The chain employs TRBV11-2 and TRBJ1-5; D is undetermined. Germline values: CDR1 SGHAT, CDR2 FQNNGV. CDR3 length: 14 residues. V lost 0 bases and J lost 8, with 11 bases in between. The CDR3 nucleotides are TGTGCCAGCAGCTTAGAGGCAGGTTCAAAGCCCCAGCATTTT. This translates into CASSLEAGSKPQHF.

This clone was detected a few times. This CDR3 is CASITQGGSYNEQFF. The CDR3 nucleotides are TGTGCCAGTATTACACAGGGGGGCTCCTACAATGAGCAGTTCTTC. The V call is TRBV19, the J call TRBJ2-1; 8 bases are shared with TRBD1. Trimming removed 7 bases from V and 0 bases from J; junction bases left unmatched: 5. The CDR3 runs to 15 residues. Germline loops: CDR1 LNHDA, CDR2 SQIVND (reference sequence).

The chain uses TRBV7-6 and TRBJ2-3; 12 bases are a match to TRBD2. Germline values: CDR1 SGHVS, CDR2 FNYEAQ. This CDR3 region has 16 residues. After removal of 4 bases from V and 5 bases from J, the junction contained 7 bases not matched to a gene. In nucleotides, the CDR3 is TGTGCCAGCAGCTCCAGACTAGCGGGAGTAGAAGATACGCAGTATTTT. Translating gives CASSSRLAGVEDTQYF.

The chain is built from TRBV20-1 and TRBJ1-1; 8 nucleotides match TRBD1. The CDR3 is 14 amino acids. V lost 3 bases, J lost 1 base, and 4 bases stayed unmatched. Germline CDR1 and CDR2: DFQATT and SNEGSKA (reference sequence). The CDR3 nucleotides read TGCAGTGCTAGTTCGGGACAGGAGAACACTGAAGCTTTCTTT. Translation: CSASSGQENTEAFF.

This chain uses TRBV27 with TRBJ2-1, with unresolved D. The CDR3 has 16 residues. Looked up from germline, CDR1 is MNHEY and CDR2 is SMNVEV (reference sequence). The ends were cut back, 8 bases at V and 3 bases at J, with 20 bases in the middle. CDR3 in amino acids: CASGSVDLSLYNEQFF. DNA for the CDR3: TGTGCCAGCGGCTCCGTAGACTTAAGTCTCTACAATGAGCAGTTCTTC.

The chain combines TRBV24-1 with TRBJ1-2; possibly TRBD1 for D (5 bases). The CDR3 has 12 residues. Trimming cost V 4 bases and J 3 bases, with 5 bases left between them. In germline, CDR1 is KGHDR, CDR2 SFDVKD. The CDR3 here is CATSEQDYGYTF. The CDR3 coding sequence is TGTGCCACCAGTGAACAGGACTATGGCTACACCTTC.

The gene calls are TRBV4-1 and TRBJ1-1, with TRBD1 matching over 9 bases. Germline V gene data show CDR1 as MGHRA and CDR2 as YSYEKL. The V and J ends lost 1 base and 5 bases, in that order; junction bases with no gene match: 5. The CDR3 loop spans 15 amino acids. The CDR3 protein is CASSQVDRGATEAFF. CDR3 DNA sequence: TGCGCCAGCAGCCAAGTGGACAGGGGAGCGACTGAAGCTTTCTTT.